The 31 T cell receptor beta chains given below trace back to one sample, sequenced in a study of CD8 T cells in Susac syndrome (dated by TCRdb to the late 2010s). The library came from the immunoSEQ multiplex PCR assay. RNA was extracted with the RNeasy kit and roughly 0.45 to 1 ug was reverse transcribed using random hexamers. TCRdb reanalyzed the raw reads on its own, using fastp at Q25 for trimming and MiXCR for clone calling, and kept in-frame beta chains. Identical CDR3 protein sequences are pooled into one entry, listed with their most common genes and DNA. The sample profile shows some 160,000 distinct CDR3 sequences; 92% of them were found once. The ten largest clonotypes hold more than 0.07% of the sample. What was sequenced was CD4+ T cells from PBMCs. The receptors derive from a human donor in good health.

V gene TRBV5-6 combines with J gene TRBJ1-2; 11 bases fit TRBD1. The CDR3 is made up of 15 amino acids. Trimming cost V 4 bases and J 4 bases; bases outside gene matches: 6. Looked up from germline, CDR1 is SGHDT and CDR2 is YYEEEE. Written as DNA, the CDR3 is TGTGCCAGCAGCCCGGGACAGGGGGGGGCCTATGGCTACACCTTC. This encodes CASSPGQGGAYGYTF.

The chain links TRBV18 to TRBJ1-5, with D possibly matching TRBD1 (5 bases). The germline CDR1 and CDR2 sequences are KGHSH and LQKENI. With 4 bases removed from V and 0 bases from J, the gap between germline ends came to 19 bases. This CDR3 spans 18 amino acids. The DNA of the CDR3 is TGTGCCAGCTCACTCACCGCCCCTCAGGGAAATAGCAATCAGCCCCAGCATTTT. This sequence encodes CASSLTAPQGNSNQPQHF. The full variable domain, in which reference TRBV18 and TRBJ1-5 provide the parts outside the CDR3, is NAGVMQNPRHLVRRRGQEARLRCSPMKGHSHVYWYRQLPEEGLKFMVYLQKENIIDESGMPKERFSAEFPKEGPSILRIQQVVRGDSAAYFCASSLTAPQGNSNQPQHFGDGTRLSIL.

The V call is TRBV7-2, the J call TRBJ2-3; 13 bases line up with TRBD2. Trimming removed 5 bases from V and 6 bases from J; junction bases left unmatched: 11. The CDR3 runs 17 residues. Germline V CDR1 and CDR2: SGHTA, FQGNSA. The CDR3 protein is CASSRTSGGPVSDTQYF. In DNA form, the CDR3 reads TGTGCCAGCAGCCGGACTAGCGGGGGTCCCGTTTCGGATACGCAGTATTTT.

This chain uses TRBV5-4 with TRBJ1-4; 9 nucleotides match TRBD1. There are 15 residues in the CDR3. The germline V gene has CDR1 SGHNT and CDR2 YYREEE (reference sequence). The trim removed 3 bases at V and 8 bases at J, leaving 8 bases unmatched. The CDR3 DNA follows: TGTGCCAGCAGCTCCGGGGGGACAGGGAGAGAAAAACTGTTTTTT. This translates into CASSSGGTGREKLFF.

The J gene is TRBJ1-2, the V gene TRBV6-2 or TRBV6-3; TRBD1 matches 7 bases. J was trimmed by 0 bases and V by 5 bases; bases with no gene match: 3. The CDR3 has 14 residues. Germline V gene data show CDR1 as MNHEY and CDR2 as SVGEGT. The CDR3 DNA sequence: TGTGCCAGCAGTGCTACAGGGGCTAACTATGGCTACACCTTC. Translated: CASSATGANYGYTF.

V is TRBV19 and J is TRBJ1-1; TRBD1 matches 11 bases. The CDR3 extends over 14 amino acids. J lost 3 bases, V lost 4 bases, and 1 base had no gene match. Per germline, CDR1 LNHDA and CDR2 SQIVND (reference sequence). The CDR3 reads CASSRGQGDTEAFF. As DNA, the CDR3 is TGTGCCAGTAGTAGGGGACAGGGGGACACTGAAGCTTTCTTT.

The CDR3 nucleotides are TGCAGTGCTAGAAGCAGAAAAGCTTTCTTT. Translating gives CSARSRKAFF. The J gene is TRBJ1-1, the V gene TRBV20-1; D unclear. V was shortened by 2 bases and J by 9 bases, with 7 bases between the two germline ends. The germline CDR1 and CDR2 sequences are DFQATT and SNEGSKA (reference sequence). This CDR3 is built from 10 residues.

This chain uses TRBV6-1 with TRBJ2-7; D unresolved. CDR3 length: 15 amino acids. In germline, CDR1 is MNHNS, CDR2 SASEGT. Deletions cut 1 base from V and 2 bases from J, with 12 bases between. As DNA, the CDR3 is TGTGCCAGCAGTGAAGGACTTGCGTGGGCCTACGAGCAGTACTTC. Protein product: CASSEGLAWAYEQYF.

The V call is TRBV20-1, the J call TRBJ2-5; 7 nucleotides align to TRBD1. The junction had 11 bases not matched to a gene; V was cut back by 5 bases and J by 5 bases. The CDR3 has 14 residues. Germline loops: CDR1 DFQATT, CDR2 SNEGSKA (reference sequence). CDR3 DNA: TGCAGTGCTGAAGACAGGGTGCTACGGGAGACCCAGTACTTC. Its translation is CSAEDRVLRETQYF.

The chain uses TRBV24-1 and TRBJ1-5, with D possibly being TRBD1 (6 bases). Trimming stripped 3 bases from V and 0 bases from J, with 8 bases between. Germline loops: CDR1 KGHDR, CDR2 SFDVKD. The CDR3 contains 15 residues. DNA for the CDR3: TGTGCCACCAGTGATCGACAGGATAGCAATCAGCCCCAGCATTTT. Translating it yields CATSDRQDSNQPQHF.

This chain links TRBV6-1 with TRBJ1-1; 9 bases agree with TRBD1. The CDR3 is made up of 14 amino acids. The ends lost 7 bases at V and 5 bases at J; junction bases unmatched: 8. The germline V gene has CDR1 MNHNS and CDR2 SASEGT. CDR3 sequence: CASTDGQGRTEAFF. The CDR3 region has the DNA TGTGCCAGCACCGACGGACAGGGGCGGACTGAAGCTTTCTTT.

This chain links TRBV5-1 with TRBJ2-5; D is ambiguous. The V end was cut by 0 bases, the J end by 5 bases, with 11 bases between. This CDR3 is built from 14 residues. Germline CDR1 reads SGHRS; CDR2 reads YFSETQ. This chain's CDR3 is CASSLVPHVETQYF. The CDR3 nucleotides read TGCGCCAGCAGCTTGGTCCCTCATGTCGAGACCCAGTACTTC.

The genes are TRBV6-2 or TRBV6-3 and TRBJ2-3; 9 positions agree with TRBD2. Germline values: CDR1 MNHEY, CDR2 SVGEGT. The CDR3 consists of 18 residues. V shed 2 bases and J 2 bases; nucleotides not matched to a gene: 11. DNA of the CDR3: TGTGCCAGCAGTTACCCCGCCTTAGCGGGAGTCCACACAGATACGCAGTATTTT. This translates into CASSYPALAGVHTDTQYF.

The chain uses TRBV6-4 and TRBJ2-6; tentative D call: TRBD2 (5 bases). The V end lost 3 bases, the J end lost 2 bases, and 5 bases lay between the germline ends. This CDR3 comprises 14 residues. Germline V gives CDR1 MRHNA, CDR2 SNTAGT. CDR3 amino acids: CASSERAGANVLTF. In DNA form, the CDR3 reads TGTGCCAGCAGTGAGAGGGCTGGGGCCAACGTCCTGACTTTC.

Only a few counts were recorded for this clonotype. The V gene is TRBV6-1, the J gene TRBJ1-4, with 7 bases fitting TRBD1. The germline V gene has CDR1 MNHNS and CDR2 SASEGT. Unmatched junction bases numbered 11, after V lost 6 bases and J lost 4 bases. The CDR3 runs 16 residues. CDR3 sequence (DNA): TGTGCCAGCAGGAGCAAAACAGGGGAGGGTAATGAAAAACTGTTTTTT. This gives the protein CASRSKTGEGNEKLFF.

This chain joins TRBV29-1 and TRBJ2-7; D unclear. There are 13 residues in the CDR3. From germline, CDR1 is SQVTM and CDR2 ANQGSEA. Between the trimmed V and J ends, which lost 1 base and 5 bases, there was a span of 12 bases. The CDR3 reads CSVEGQNGHEQYF. As DNA, the CDR3 is TGCAGCGTTGAAGGTCAGAACGGTCACGAGCAGTACTTC.

CDR3 residues: CASSFGFDEQYF. CDR3 DNA sequence: TGCGCCAGCAGCTTTGGGTTTGACGAGCAGTACTTC. The J gene is TRBJ2-7, the V gene TRBV5-1; D gene unclear. There are 12 residues in the CDR3. The V end was cut by 2 bases, the J end by 5 bases, with 8 bases between. Germline CDR1 reads SGHRS; CDR2 reads YFSETQ.

The CDR3 loop is CASSRGQVGDEKLFF. The CDR3 DNA reads as TGTGCCAGCTCGCGCGGACAGGTTGGAGATGAAAAACTGTTTTTT. The chain links TRBV18 to TRBJ1-4, with 7 bases lining up with TRBD1. This CDR3 contains 15 residues. Germline trimming cut 6 bases from V and 6 bases from J; bases unmatched to any gene: 10. Germline assignment: CDR1 KGHSH and CDR2 LQKENI.

The rearrangement links TRBV5-1 to TRBJ2-7, with TRBD1 identical over 9 bases. The germline gives CDR1 SGHRS, CDR2 YFSETQ. The ends lost 9 bases at V and 1 base at J; junction bases unmatched: 11. The CDR3 runs to 15 residues. The chain's CDR3 is CATQLVTGGSYEQYF. The CDR3 nucleotides are TGCGCCACCCAATTGGTGACAGGGGGATCCTACGAGCAGTACTTC.

This sequence joins TRBV6-5 and TRBJ1-1; D gene uncertain. Germline loops: CDR1 MNHEY, CDR2 SVGAGI. V was pared by 2 bases and J by 1 base, with 8 bases between. The CDR3 consists of 14 residues. CDR3 protein: CASSYGSKNTEAFF. In nucleotides, the CDR3 is TGTGCCAGCAGTTACGGGTCTAAGAACACTGAAGCTTTCTTT.

The chain is built from TRBV28 and TRBJ2-7; the D gene is possibly TRBD1 (5 bases). Between the trimmed V and J ends, which lost 3 bases and 5 bases, there was a span of 11 bases. Germline V lookup: CDR1 MDHEN, CDR2 SYDVKM. The CDR3 covers 13 residues. CDR3 region: CASSFAGIDEQYF. CDR3 nucleotides: TGTGCCAGCAGTTTTGCAGGGATCGACGAGCAGTACTTC.

CDR3 protein: CASSFYRGSSSYEQYF. The DNA for the CDR3 is TGTGCCAGCAGTTTCTACCGGGGGTCAAGCTCCTACGAGCAGTACTTC. The J gene is TRBJ2-7, the V gene TRBV6-2 or TRBV6-3; TRBD2 is a possible D gene (6 bases). The CDR3 loop spans 16 amino acids. From germline, CDR1 is MNHEY and CDR2 SVGEGT. Trimming pared 4 bases from V and 0 bases from J, leaving 16 bases between.

The rearrangement joins TRBV5-1 to TRBJ2-5, with 12 nucleotides matching TRBD1. In germline, CDR1 is SGHRS, CDR2 YFSETQ. Unmatched junction bases numbered 4, after V lost 3 bases and J lost 1 base. This CDR3 spans 16 amino acids. This CDR3 is CASSWGQGALQETQYF. The DNA of the CDR3 is TGCGCCAGCAGCTGGGGACAGGGGGCCCTCCAAGAGACCCAGTACTTC.

The rearrangement uses TRBV30 and TRBJ1-5; 9 positions match TRBD1. Per germline, CDR1 GTSNPN and CDR2 SVGIG (reference sequence). This CDR3 spans 13 amino acids. Trimming removed 3 bases from V and 6 bases from J; junction bases left unmatched: 3. The CDR3, as DNA: TGTGCCTGGAGCTACAGGGGGCTTCAGCCCCAGCATTTT. It encodes CAWSYRGLQPQHF.

The CDR3 DNA follows: TGTGCCAGCAGCTTAGACGGGCAACAGTACTTC. It translates to CASSLDGQQYF. The chain combines TRBV5-4 with TRBJ2-5; D unclear. The CDR3 totals 11 residues. CDR1 and CDR2 (germline): SGHNT, YYREEE (reference sequence). Trimming pared 2 bases from V and 11 bases from J, leaving 10 bases between. The full variable domain, rest sourced from reference TRBV5-4 and TRBJ2-5, is ETGVTQSPTHLIKTRGQQVTLRCSSQSGHNTVSWYQQALGQGPQFIFQYYREEENGRGNFPPRFSGLQFPNYSSELNVNALELDDSALYLCASSLDGQQYFGPGTRLLVL.

The chain uses TRBV7-2 and TRBJ2-1; 8 positions agree with TRBD1. The CDR3 loop spans 15 amino acids. Germline V gene data show CDR1 as SGHTA and CDR2 as FQGNSA. The ends lost 6 bases at V and 7 bases at J; junction bases unmatched: 11. This CDR3 is CASRPNQGAGNEQFF. The CDR3 DNA follows: TGTGCCAGCAGGCCAAACCAGGGGGCTGGGAATGAGCAGTTCTTC.

The chain carries TRBV18 and TRBJ2-1; 9 bases line up with TRBD2. The germline V gene encodes CDR1 KGHSH and CDR2 LQKENI. Trimming at V came to 2 bases and at J to 5 bases, leaving 7 bases not matched to a gene. The CDR3 has 16 amino acids. This CDR3 reads CASSPGLAGFDNEQFF. The CDR3 nucleotides read TGTGCCAGCTCACCAGGGCTAGCGGGATTCGACAATGAGCAGTTCTTC. The full variable domain, in which reference TRBV18 and TRBJ2-1 provide the parts outside the CDR3, is NAGVMQNPRHLVRRRGQEARLRCSPMKGHSHVYWYRQLPEEGLKFMVYLQKENIIDESGMPKERFSAEFPKEGPSILRIQQVVRGDSAAYFCASSPGLAGFDNEQFFGPGTRLTVL.

The genes are TRBV9 and TRBJ2-1; TRBD2 matches 11 bases. The CDR3 runs 19 residues. Per the germline V gene, CDR1 is SGDLS and CDR2 is YYNGEE. Trimming took 0 bases from V and 0 from J; bases not matched to a gene: 8. The CDR3 sequence: CASSVGLAGLYSSYNEQFF. Here the CDR3 DNA reads TGTGCCAGCAGCGTAGGACTAGCGGGACTATATAGCTCCTACAATGAGCAGTTCTTC.

V and J are TRBV6-2 or TRBV6-3 and TRBJ2-7, with a tentative D call TRBD1 (6 bases). The CDR3 spans 15 residues. Germline assignment: CDR1 MNHEY and CDR2 SVGEGT. V was shortened by 4 bases and J by 0 bases, with 13 bases between the two germline ends. The CDR3 nucleotides are TGTGCCAGCAGTTTTACAGGGCCGCCCTCCTACGAGCAGTACTTC. As protein: CASSFTGPPSYEQYF.

The rearrangement links TRBV18 to TRBJ1-1, with D unresolved. Per the germline V gene, CDR1 is KGHSH and CDR2 is LQKENI. The CDR3 spans 13 residues. V was clipped by 4 bases and J by 1 base, with 7 bases between them. In DNA, the CDR3 is TGTGCCAGCTCACGGGAAAGGAACACTGAAGCTTTCTTT. Amino acid sequence: CASSRERNTEAFF. The whole variable domain, remainder taken from reference TRBV18 and TRBJ1-1, is NAGVMQNPRHLVRRRGQEARLRCSPMKGHSHVYWYRQLPEEGLKFMVYLQKENIIDESGMPKERFSAEFPKEGPSILRIQQVVRGDSAAYFCASSRERNTEAFFGQGTRLTVV.

The chain has TRBV20-1 and TRBJ2-5, with 11 bases matching TRBD2. V was pared by 6 bases and J by 5 bases, with 8 bases of the junction left unmatched. The CDR3 is 14 amino acids. The V gene's germline CDR1 is DFQATT and CDR2 SNEGSKA (reference sequence). The CDR3 reads CSAPGTSGPETQYF. For the CDR3, the DNA is TGCAGTGCGCCCGGGACTAGCGGCCCGGAGACCCAGTACTTC.